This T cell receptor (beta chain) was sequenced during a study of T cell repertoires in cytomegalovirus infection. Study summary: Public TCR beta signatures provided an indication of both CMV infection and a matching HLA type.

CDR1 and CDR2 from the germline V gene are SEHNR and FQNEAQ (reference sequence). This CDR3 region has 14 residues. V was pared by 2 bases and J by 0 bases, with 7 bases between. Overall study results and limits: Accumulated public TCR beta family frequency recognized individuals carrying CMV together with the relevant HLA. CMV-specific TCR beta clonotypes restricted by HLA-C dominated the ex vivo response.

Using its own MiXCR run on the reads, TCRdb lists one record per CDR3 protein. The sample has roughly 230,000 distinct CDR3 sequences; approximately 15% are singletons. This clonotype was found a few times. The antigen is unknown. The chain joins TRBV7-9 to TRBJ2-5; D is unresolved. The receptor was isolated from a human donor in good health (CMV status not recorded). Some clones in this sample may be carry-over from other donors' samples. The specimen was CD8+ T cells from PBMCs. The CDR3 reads CASSLTQYQETQYF. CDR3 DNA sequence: TGTGCCAGCAGCTTAACCCAGTACCAAGAGACCCAGTACTTC.